Each of the 9 T cell receptor beta chains below was sequenced from the same sample in a study of blood T cell repertoires in COVID-19. Using immunoSEQ multiplex PCR, the repertoire was profiled, and TCRdb retains in-frame clones only, with some absent. The table lists around 100,000 clones, 86% of them singletons. The sequenced material came from peripheral blood. These receptors were taken from a middle-aged man with acute or convalescent COVID-19.

In its sample, this clone was seen a few times. The chain uses TRBV5-6 and TRBJ1-5; D gene unclear. The CDR3 has 15 amino acids. V gave up 2 bases and J gave up 0 bases, with 9 bases separating them. Germline-derived CDR1 and CDR2 are SGHDT and YYEEEE. This CDR3 is CASSFGLYSNQPQHF. DNA for the CDR3: TGTGCCAGCAGCTTTGGACTGTATAGCAATCAGCCCCAGCATTTT.

This chain links TRBV5-6 with TRBJ1-6; 10 bases are shared with TRBD1. The CDR3 loop spans 16 amino acids. J lost 7 bases, V lost 4 bases, and 8 bases had no gene match. The germline V gene encodes CDR1 SGHDT and CDR2 YYEEEE. CDR3 sequence (DNA): TGTGCCAGCAGCCCCCGGGACAGGGGACCGAATTCACCCCTCCACTTT. Translation gives CASSPRDRGPNSPLHF. Together with reference TRBV5-6 and TRBJ1-6, the CDR3 gives the full variable domain: DAGVTQSPTHLIKTRGQQVTLRCSPKSGHDTVSWYQQALGQGPQFIFQYYEEEERQRGNFPDRFSGHQFPNYSSELNVNALLLGDSALYLCASSPRDRGPNSPLHFGNGTRLTVT.

The rearrangement links TRBV6-4 to TRBJ1-2; TRBD1 agrees at 7 bases. Germline CDR1 MRHNA, CDR2 SNTAGT. The junction had 10 bases not matched to a gene; V was cut back by 4 bases and J by 5 bases. CDR3 size: 15 residues. Here the CDR3 reads CASSVSAGTAYGYTF. Here the CDR3 DNA reads TGTGCCAGCAGTGTTTCCGCCGGGACAGCTTATGGCTACACCTTC.

J is TRBJ1-1 and V is TRBV19, with D unresolved. Trimming shortened V by 7 bases and J by 3 bases, and 9 bases separated the two germline ends. This CDR3 has 12 residues. Germline V CDR1 and CDR2: LNHDA, SQIVND (reference sequence). In nucleotides, the CDR3 is TGTGCCAGTAAGGAGGTGGACACTGAAGCTTTCTTT. This codes for CASKEVDTEAFF.

The gene calls are TRBV18 and TRBJ1-4, with 9 bases aligning to TRBD1. The CDR3 runs 18 residues. Losses at the gene ends were 3 bases for V and 5 bases for J; bases not matched to a gene: 13. Germline-derived CDR1 and CDR2 are KGHSH and LQKENI. CDR3 sequence reads: CASSPPGQGIVGNEKLFF. The DNA of the CDR3 is TGTGCCAGCTCACCTCCGGGACAGGGAATCGTGGGGAATGAAAAACTGTTTTTT.

The chain has TRBV7-9 and TRBJ1-5; TRBD1 matches 9 bases. Germline CDR1 reads SEHNR; CDR2 reads FQNEAQ (reference sequence). CDR3 length: 15 residues. The J segment lost 0 bases and the V segment lost 5 bases, leaving 2 bases of the junction unmatched. DNA of the CDR3: TGTGCCAGCAGCCGGACAGGGGATAGCAATCAGCCCCAGCATTTT. Amino acid sequence: CASSRTGDSNQPQHF.

This clone came up once. The chain employs TRBV4-3 and TRBJ1-6; 9 bases align to TRBD1. The V gene's germline CDR1 is LGHNA and CDR2 YSLEER. This CDR3 region has 15 residues. V shed 4 bases and J 5 bases; nucleotides not matched to a gene: 3. As DNA, the CDR3 is TGCGCCAGCAGCCTAAGGACAGGGGATAATTCACCCCTCCACTTT. It specifies CASSLRTGDNSPLHF.

In this sample, this clone turned up a few times. This chain joins TRBV6-6 and TRBJ1-5, with D uncertain. The CDR3 runs 12 residues. Trimming took off 6 bases at V and 7 bases at J, with 10 bases between the two ends. Germline V CDR1 and CDR2: MNHNY, SVGAGI (reference sequence). This CDR3 reads CASSPGLQPQHF. In DNA, the CDR3 is TGTGCCAGCAGCCCAGGACTACAGCCCCAGCATTTT.

CDR3 loop: CASSVDRPTNEKLFF. The CDR3 DNA reads TGTGCCAGCAGTGTGGACAGACCAACTAATGAAAAACTGTTTTTT. This chain connects TRBV2 to TRBJ1-4; tentatively, D is TRBD1 (6 bases). V gave up 4 bases and J gave up 0 bases, with 9 bases separating them. This CDR3 has 15 residues. The germline V gene has CDR1 SNHLY and CDR2 FYNNEI.